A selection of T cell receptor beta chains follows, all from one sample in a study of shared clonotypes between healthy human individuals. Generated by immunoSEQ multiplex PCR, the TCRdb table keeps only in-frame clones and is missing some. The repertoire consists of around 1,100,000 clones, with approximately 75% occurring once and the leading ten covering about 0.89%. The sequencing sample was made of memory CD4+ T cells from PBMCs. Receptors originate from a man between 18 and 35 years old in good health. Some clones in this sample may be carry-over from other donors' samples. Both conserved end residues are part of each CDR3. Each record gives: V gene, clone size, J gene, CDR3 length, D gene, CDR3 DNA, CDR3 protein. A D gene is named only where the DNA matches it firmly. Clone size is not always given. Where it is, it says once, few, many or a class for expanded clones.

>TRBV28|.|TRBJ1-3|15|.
TGTGCCAGCAGTTTATCCCAAGCTACTGGAAACACCATATATTTT
CASSLSQATGNTIYF
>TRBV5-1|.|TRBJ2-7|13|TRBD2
TGCGCCAGCAGAGAGCGGGGCGCCTACGAGCAGTACTTC
CASRERGAYEQYF
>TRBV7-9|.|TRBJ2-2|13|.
TGTGCCAGCAGCCCCAAGAACACCGGGGAGCTGTTTTTT
CASSPKNTGELFF
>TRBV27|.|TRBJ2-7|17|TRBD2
TGTGCCAGCAGTTTAAGGTCGGTCGGGACTAGTCTGTACGAGCAGTACTTC
CASSLRSVGTSLYEQYF
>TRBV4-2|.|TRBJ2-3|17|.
TGTGCCAGCAGCCAAGATCCGTCGAGGGACCCAAGGGGGACGCAGTATTTT
CASSQDPSRDPRGTQYF
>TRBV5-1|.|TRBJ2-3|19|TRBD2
TGCGCCAGCAGTTCCCAGTTTGGTTTCCTAGCGGGAACCGCAGATACGCAGTATTTT
CASSSQFGFLAGTADTQYF
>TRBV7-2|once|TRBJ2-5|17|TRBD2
TGTGCCAGCTGCTTAGCGGGAGGGCCTCCCCACCAAGAGACCCAGTACTTC
CASCLAGGPPHQETQYF
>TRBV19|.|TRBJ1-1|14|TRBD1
TGTGCCAGTAGGAGGGGACAGGGGGCTTCTGAAGCTTTCTTT
CASRRGQGASEAFF
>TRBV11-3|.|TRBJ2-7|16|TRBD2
TGTGCCAGCAGCTTAGATCAGGGCGGGAGGGGGAACGAGCAGTACTTC
CASSLDQGGRGNEQYF
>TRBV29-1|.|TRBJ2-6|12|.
TGCAGCGTTGATGCTGGGGCCAACGTCCTGACTTTC
CSVDAGANVLTF
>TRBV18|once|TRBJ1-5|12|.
TGTGCCAGCTCACCAGGGAATCAGCCCCAGCATTTT
CASSPGNQPQHF
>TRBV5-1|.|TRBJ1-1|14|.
TGCGCCAGCAGCTTGATCGGGAGGAACACTGAAGCTTTCTTT
CASSLIGRNTEAFF